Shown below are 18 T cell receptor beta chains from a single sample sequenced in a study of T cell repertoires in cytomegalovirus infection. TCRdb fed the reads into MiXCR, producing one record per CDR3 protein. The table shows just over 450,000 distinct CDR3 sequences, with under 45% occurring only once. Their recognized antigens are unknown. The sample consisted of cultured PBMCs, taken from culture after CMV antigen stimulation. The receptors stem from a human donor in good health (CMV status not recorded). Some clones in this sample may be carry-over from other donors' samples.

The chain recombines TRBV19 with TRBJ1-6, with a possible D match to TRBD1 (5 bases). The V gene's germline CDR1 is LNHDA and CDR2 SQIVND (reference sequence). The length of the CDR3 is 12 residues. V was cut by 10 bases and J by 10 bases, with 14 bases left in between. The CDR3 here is CAILRGWSPLHF. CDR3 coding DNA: TGTGCCATCCTAAGGGGATGGTCACCCCTCCACTTT. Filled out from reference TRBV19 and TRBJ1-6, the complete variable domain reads DGGITQSPKYLFRKEGQNVTLSCEQNLNHDAMYWYRQDPGQGLRLIYYSQIVNDFQKGDIAEGYSVSREKKESFPLTVTSAQKNPTAFYLCAILRGWSPLHFGNGTRLTVT.

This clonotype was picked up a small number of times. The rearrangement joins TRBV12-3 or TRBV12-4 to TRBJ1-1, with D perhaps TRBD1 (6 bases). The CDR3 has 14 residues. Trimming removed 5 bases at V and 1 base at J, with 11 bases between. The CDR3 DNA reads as TGTGCCAGCAGTCCGGGACACGCGAACACTGAAGCTTTCTTT. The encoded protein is CASSPGHANTEAFF.

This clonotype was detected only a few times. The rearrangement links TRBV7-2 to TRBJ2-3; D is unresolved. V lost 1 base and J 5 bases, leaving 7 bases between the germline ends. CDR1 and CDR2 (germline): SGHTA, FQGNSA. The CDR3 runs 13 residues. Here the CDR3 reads CASSLDSEDTQYF. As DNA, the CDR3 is TGTGCCAGCAGCTTAGACAGCGAAGATACGCAGTATTTT.

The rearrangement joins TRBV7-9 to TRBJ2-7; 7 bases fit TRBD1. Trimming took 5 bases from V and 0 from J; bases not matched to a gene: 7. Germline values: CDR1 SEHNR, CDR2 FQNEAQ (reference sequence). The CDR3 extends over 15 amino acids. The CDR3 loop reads CASSPRGQSSYEQYF. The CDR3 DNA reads TGTGCCAGCAGCCCACGGGGACAGAGCTCCTACGAGCAGTACTTC.

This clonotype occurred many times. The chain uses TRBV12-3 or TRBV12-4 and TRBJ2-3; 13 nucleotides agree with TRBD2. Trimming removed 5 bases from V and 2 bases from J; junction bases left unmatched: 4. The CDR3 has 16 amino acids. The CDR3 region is CASSPGLAGTTDTQYF. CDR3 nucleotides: TGTGCCAGCAGTCCGGGACTAGCGGGGACCACAGATACGCAGTATTTT.

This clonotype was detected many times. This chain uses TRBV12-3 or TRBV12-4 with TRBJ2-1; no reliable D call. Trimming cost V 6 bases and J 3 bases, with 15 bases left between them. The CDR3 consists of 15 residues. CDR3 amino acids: CASSQRVVGYNEQFF. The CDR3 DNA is TGTGCCAGCAGCCAGCGAGTAGTCGGCTACAATGAGCAGTTCTTC.

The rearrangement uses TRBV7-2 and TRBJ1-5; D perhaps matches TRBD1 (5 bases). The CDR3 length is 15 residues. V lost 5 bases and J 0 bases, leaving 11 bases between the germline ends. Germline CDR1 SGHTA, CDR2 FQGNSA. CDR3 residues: CASSHGGLSNQPQHF. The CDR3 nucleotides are TGTGCCAGCAGCCATGGGGGACTTAGCAATCAGCCCCAGCATTTT. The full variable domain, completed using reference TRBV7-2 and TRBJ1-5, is GAGVSQSPSNKVTEKGKDVELRCDPISGHTALYWYRQSLGQGLEFLIYFQGNSAPDKSGLPSDRFSAERTGGSVSTLTIQRTQQEDSAVYLCASSHGGLSNQPQHFGDGTRLSIL.

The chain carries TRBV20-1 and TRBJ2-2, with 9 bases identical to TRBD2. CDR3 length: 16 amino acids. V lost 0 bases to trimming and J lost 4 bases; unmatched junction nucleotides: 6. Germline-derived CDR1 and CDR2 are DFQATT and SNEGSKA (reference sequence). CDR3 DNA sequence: TGCAGTGCTAGAGATCCGCTAGCGGGAAGCACCGGGGAGCTGTTTTTT. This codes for CSARDPLAGSTGELFF.

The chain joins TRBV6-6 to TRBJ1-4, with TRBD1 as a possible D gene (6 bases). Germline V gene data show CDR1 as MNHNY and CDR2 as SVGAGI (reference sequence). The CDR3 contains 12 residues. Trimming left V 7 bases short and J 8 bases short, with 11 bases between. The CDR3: CASTRGGEKLFF. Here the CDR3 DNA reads TGTGCCAGCACCAGGGGTGGCGAAAAACTGTTTTTT.

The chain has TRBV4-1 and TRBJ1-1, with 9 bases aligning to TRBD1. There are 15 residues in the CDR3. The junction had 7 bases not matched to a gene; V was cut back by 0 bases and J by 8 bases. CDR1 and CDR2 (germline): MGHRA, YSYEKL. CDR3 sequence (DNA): TGCGCCAGCAGCCAAGAAGGACAGGGGAATATAGAAGCTTTCTTT. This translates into CASSQEGQGNIEAFF.

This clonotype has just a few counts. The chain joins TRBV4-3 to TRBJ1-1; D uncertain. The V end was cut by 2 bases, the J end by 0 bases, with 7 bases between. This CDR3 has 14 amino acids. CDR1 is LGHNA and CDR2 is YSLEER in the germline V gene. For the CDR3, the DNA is TGCGCCAGCAGCCAAAAAGGTTTGAACACTGAAGCTTTCTTT. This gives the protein CASSQKGLNTEAFF.

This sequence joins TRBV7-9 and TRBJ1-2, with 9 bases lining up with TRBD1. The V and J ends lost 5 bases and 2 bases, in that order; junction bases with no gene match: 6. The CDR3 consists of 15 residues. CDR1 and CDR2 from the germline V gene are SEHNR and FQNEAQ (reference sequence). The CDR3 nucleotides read TGTGCCAGCAGCCCCTTGGGGACAGGGAACTATGGCTACACCTTC. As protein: CASSPLGTGNYGYTF.

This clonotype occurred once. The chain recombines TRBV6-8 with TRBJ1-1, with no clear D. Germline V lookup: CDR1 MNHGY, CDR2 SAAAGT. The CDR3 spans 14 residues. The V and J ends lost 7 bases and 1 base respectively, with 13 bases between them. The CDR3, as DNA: TGTGCCAGCACCCACCTCGCGCCGAACACTGAAGCTTTCTTT. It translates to CASTHLAPNTEAFF.

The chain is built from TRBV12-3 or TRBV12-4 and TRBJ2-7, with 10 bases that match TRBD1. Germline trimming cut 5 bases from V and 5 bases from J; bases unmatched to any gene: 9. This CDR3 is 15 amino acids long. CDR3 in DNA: TGTGCCAGCAGTCCCTCCGGGACAGGGGTCGACGAGCAGTACTTC. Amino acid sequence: CASSPSGTGVDEQYF.

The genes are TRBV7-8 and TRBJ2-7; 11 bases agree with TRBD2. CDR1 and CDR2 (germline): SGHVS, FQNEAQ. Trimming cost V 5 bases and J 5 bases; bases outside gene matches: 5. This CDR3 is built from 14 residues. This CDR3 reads CASSTLAGADEQYF. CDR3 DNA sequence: TGTGCCAGCAGCACACTAGCGGGAGCGGACGAGCAGTACTTC.

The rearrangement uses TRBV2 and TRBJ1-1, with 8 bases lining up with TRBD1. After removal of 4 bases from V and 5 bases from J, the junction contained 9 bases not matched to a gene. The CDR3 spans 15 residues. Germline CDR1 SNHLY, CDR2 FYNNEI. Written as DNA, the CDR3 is TGTGCCAGCAGTGTTGACAGGGGAGGTGGAACTGAAGCTTTCTTT. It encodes CASSVDRGGGTEAFF.

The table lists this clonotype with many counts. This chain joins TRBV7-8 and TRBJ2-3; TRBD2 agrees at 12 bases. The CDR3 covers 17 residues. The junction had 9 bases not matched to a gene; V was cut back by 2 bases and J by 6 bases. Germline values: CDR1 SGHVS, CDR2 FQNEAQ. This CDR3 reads CASSLKWSSGRADTQYF. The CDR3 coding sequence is TGTGCCAGCAGCTTAAAATGGTCTAGCGGGAGGGCCGATACGCAGTATTTT. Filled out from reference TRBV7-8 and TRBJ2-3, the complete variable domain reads GAGVSQSPRYKVAKRGQDVALRCDPISGHVSLFWYQQALGQGPEFLTYFQNEAQLDKSGLPSDRFFAERPEGSVSTLKIQRTQQEDSAVYLCASSLKWSSGRADTQYFGPGTRLTVL.

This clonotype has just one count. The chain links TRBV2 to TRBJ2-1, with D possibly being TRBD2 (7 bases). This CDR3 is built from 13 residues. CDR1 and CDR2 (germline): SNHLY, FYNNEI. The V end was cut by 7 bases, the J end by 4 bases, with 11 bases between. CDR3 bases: TGTGCCAGCAAGGGAGGGGGTTACAATGAGCAGTTCTTC. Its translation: CASKGGGYNEQFF.